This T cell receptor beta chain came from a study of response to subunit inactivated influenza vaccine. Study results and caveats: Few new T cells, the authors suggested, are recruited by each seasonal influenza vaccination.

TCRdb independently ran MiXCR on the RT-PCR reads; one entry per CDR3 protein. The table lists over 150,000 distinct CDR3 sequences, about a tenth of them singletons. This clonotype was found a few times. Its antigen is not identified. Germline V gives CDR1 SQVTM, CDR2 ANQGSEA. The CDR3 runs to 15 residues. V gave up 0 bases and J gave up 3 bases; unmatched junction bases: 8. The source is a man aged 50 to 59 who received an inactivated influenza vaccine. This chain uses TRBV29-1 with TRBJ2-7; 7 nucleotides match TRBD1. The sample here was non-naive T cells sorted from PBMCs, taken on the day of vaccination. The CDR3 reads CSVEDRGDSYYEQYF. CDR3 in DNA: TGCAGCGTTGAAGATAGAGGGGACAGTTACTACGAGCAGTACTTC.